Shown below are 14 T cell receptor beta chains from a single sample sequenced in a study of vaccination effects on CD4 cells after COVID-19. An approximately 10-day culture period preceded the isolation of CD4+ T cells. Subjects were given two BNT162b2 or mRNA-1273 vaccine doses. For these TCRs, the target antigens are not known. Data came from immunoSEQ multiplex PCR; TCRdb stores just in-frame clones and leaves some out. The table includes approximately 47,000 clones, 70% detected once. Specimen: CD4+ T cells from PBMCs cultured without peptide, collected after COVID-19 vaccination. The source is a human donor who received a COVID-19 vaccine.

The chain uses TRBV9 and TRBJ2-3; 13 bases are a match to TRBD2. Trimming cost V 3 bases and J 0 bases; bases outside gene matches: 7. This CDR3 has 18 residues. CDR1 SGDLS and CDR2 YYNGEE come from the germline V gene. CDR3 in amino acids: CASSERTSGGTSTDTQYF. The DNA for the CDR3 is TGTGCCAGCAGCGAGAGGACTAGCGGGGGAACTAGCACAGATACGCAGTATTTT.

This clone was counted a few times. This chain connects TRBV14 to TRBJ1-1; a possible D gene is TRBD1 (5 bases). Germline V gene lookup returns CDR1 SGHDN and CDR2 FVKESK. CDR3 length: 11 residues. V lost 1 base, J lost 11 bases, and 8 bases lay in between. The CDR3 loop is CASSQAQVAFF. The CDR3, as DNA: TGTGCCAGCAGCCAAGCACAGGTCGCTTTCTTT.

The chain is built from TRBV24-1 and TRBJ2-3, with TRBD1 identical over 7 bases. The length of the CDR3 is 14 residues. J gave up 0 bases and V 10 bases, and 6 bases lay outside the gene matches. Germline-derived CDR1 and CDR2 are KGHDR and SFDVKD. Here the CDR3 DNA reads TGTGCCACGGGGGACAGCCCTAGCACAGATACGCAGTATTTT. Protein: CATGDSPSTDTQYF.

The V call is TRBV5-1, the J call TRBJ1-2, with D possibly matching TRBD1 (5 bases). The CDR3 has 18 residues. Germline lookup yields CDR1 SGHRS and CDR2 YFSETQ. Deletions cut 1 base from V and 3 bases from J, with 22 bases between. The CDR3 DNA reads TGCGCCAGCAGCTTGTTTGGGGGGTACGATGTTGTGGACTATGGCTACACCTTC. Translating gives CASSLFGGYDVVDYGYTF.

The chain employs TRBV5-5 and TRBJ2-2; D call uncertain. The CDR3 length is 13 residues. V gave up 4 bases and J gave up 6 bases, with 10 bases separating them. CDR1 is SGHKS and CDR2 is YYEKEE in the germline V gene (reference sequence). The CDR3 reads CASSQIVSGELFF. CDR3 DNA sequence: TGTGCCAGCAGCCAGATCGTGTCCGGGGAGCTGTTTTTT. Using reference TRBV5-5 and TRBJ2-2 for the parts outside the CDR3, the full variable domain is DAGVTQSPTHLIKTRGQQVTLRCSPISGHKSVSWYQQVLGQGPQFIFQYYEKEERGRGNFPDRFSARQFPNYSSELNVNALLLGDSALYLCASSQIVSGELFFGEGSRLTVL.

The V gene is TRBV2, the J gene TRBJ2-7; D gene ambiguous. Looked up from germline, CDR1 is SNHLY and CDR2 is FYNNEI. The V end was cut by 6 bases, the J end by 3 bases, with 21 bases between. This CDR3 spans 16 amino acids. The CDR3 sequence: CASRGRDRHLLYEQYF. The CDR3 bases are TGTGCCAGCAGAGGCCGCGACCGACACCTACTCTACGAGCAGTACTTC.

The DNA for the CDR3 is TGTGCCAGCAGTACCATAGCGGGGTCGGGCACAGATACGCAGTATTTT. Its protein is CASSTIAGSGTDTQYF. The chain uses TRBV6-4 and TRBJ2-3; 8 bases are a match to TRBD2. The CDR3 covers 16 residues. V was pared by 5 bases and J by 1 base, with 8 bases of the junction left unmatched. The germline CDR1 and CDR2 sequences are MRHNA and SNTAGT.

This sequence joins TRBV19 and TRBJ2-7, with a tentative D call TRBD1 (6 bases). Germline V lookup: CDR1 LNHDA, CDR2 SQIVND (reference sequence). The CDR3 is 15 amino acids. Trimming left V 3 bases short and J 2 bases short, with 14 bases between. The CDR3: CASSIYRDGPYEQYF. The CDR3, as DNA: TGTGCCAGTAGTATCTACAGGGACGGACCCTACGAGCAGTACTTC.

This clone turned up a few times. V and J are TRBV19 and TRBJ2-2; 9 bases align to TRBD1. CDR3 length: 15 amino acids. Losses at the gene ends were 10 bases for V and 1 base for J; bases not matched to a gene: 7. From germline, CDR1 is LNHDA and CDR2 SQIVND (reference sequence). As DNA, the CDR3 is TGTGCCATTTTCGTGGGACAGGGGAACACCGGGGAGCTGTTTTTT. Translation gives CAIFVGQGNTGELFF.

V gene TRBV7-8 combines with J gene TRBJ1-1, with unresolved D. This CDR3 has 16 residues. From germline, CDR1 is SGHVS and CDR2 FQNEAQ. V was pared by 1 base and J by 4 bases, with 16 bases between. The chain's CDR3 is CASSLGWRASITEAFF. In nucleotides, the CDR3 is TGTGCCAGCAGCTTAGGTTGGAGGGCGAGCATCACTGAAGCTTTCTTT.

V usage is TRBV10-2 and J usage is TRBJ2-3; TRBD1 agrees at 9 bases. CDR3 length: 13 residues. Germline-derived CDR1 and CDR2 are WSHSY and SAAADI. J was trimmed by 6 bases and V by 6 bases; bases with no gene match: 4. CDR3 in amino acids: CASSRQGVDTQYF. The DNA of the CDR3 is TGCGCCAGCAGCCGACAGGGGGTGGATACGCAGTATTTT.

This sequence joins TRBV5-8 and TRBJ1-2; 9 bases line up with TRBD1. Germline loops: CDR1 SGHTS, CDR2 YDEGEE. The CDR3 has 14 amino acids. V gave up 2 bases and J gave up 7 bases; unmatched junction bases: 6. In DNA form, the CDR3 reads TGTGCCAGCAGCTTTCTGCCGACAGGGGGTGGCTACACCTTC. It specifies CASSFLPTGGGYTF.

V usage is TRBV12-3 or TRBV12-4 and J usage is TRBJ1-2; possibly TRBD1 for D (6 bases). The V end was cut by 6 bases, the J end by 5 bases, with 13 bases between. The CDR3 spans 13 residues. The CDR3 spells CASSPGARYGYTF. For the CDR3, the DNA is TGTGCCAGCAGCCCGGGGGCGAGGTATGGCTACACCTTC.

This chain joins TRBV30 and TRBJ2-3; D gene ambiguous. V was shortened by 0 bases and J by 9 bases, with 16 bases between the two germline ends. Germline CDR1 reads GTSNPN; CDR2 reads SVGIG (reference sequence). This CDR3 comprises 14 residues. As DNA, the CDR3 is TGTGCCTGGAGTGTTGGCCCAGATTTCGGCACGCAGTATTTT. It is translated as CAWSVGPDFGTQYF.